This is a list of T cell receptor beta chains from one sample in a study of cytomegalovirus exposure and HLA in healthy donors. TCRdb's table, derived via immunoSEQ multiplex PCR, lists solely in-frame clones and lacks some. Counted here are some 140,000 clones, 73% occurring once; the ten biggest clones make up 1.3%. The sample comprised PBMCs. These receptors all stem from a woman in her forties in good health and CMV-seronegative. CDR3s include the opening cysteine and the closing phenylalanine or tryptophan. A D gene is named only where the DNA matches it firmly. Only some rows state a clone size, as once, few, many or a class for expanded clones.

TRBJ2-2,-,-,TRBV4-2,TGTGCCAGCAGCCCGGAGACGAACACCGGGGAGCTGTTTTTT,CASSPETNTGELFF
TRBJ1-4,TRBD1,-,TRBV18,TGTGCCAGCTCACCCCAGACAGGGGGTAATGAAAAACTGTTTTTT,CASSPQTGGNEKLFF
TRBJ2-2,-,few,TRBV5-1,TGCGCCAGCAGCTTTGACAGTCGGGCCACCGGGGAGCTGTTTTTT,CASSFDSRATGELFF
TRBJ2-3,TRBD2,-,TRBV15,TGTGCCACCAGCAGGGGACTAGGAGATACGCAGTATTTT,CATSRGLGDTQYF
TRBJ1-5,-,-,TRBV7-2,TGTGCCAGCAGCTTAGGTGGACAGCACAATCAGCCCCAGCATTTT,CASSLGGQHNQPQHF
TRBJ1-5,-,-,TRBV29-1,TGCAGCGTTGGTGAGAGAAGCAATCAGCCCCAGCATTTT,CSVGERSNQPQHF
TRBJ1-2,-,-,TRBV7-2,TGTGCCAGCAGCTTCAGGGGTGCGAACTATGGCTACACCTTC,CASSFRGANYGYTF
TRBJ1-6,-,-,TRBV11-2,TGTGCCAGCACCACTGAAAGATTTTCACCCCTCCACTTT,CASTTERFSPLHF
TRBJ1-2,-,-,TRBV19,TGTGCCAGTAGAAAGGGGAACTATGGCTACACCTTC,CASRKGNYGYTF
TRBJ1-1,TRBD1,few,TRBV14,TGTGCCAGCAGCCAAGGGACAGGGGGCGGGCGAGCTGAAGCTTTCTTT,CASSQGTGGGRAEAFF
TRBJ1-2,-,-,TRBV10-3,TGTGCCTCTTCCGAGGGCGACTATGGCTACACCTTC,CASSEGDYGYTF
TRBJ2-6,-,-,TRBV9,TGTGCCAGCCGGGGGTCTGGGGCCAACGTCCTGACTTTC,CASRGSGANVLTF
TRBJ2-5,-,-,TRBV9,TGTGCCAGCAGCATCCAAGGGCGGGGACAAGAGACCCAGTACTTC,CASSIQGRGQETQYF
TRBJ2-7,-,-,TRBV5-1,TGCGCCAGCAGCATAGACAGGGAGGACTACGAGCAGTACTTC,CASSIDREDYEQYF
TRBJ1-2,-,-,TRBV18,TGTGCCAGCTCACCATCAGTGGCGGGGGAGGCTGGCTACACCTTC,CASSPSVAGEAGYTF
TRBJ1-2,-,-,TRBV29-1,TGCAGCGTTGTCTTCGACTTTAACTATGGCTACACCTTC,CSVVFDFNYGYTF
TRBJ1-1,-,-,TRBV9,TGTGCCAGCAGCGTTAGCGGGGGTAGCACTGAAGCTTTCTTT,CASSVSGGSTEAFF
TRBJ2-2,-,-,TRBV11-2,TGTGCGGAAGCAGGGCTCACCGGGGAGCTGTTTTTT,CAEAGLTGELFF
TRBJ1-2,-,-,TRBV7-2,TGTGCCAGCAGCTTAGACGCAGCTAACTATGGCTACACCTTC,CASSLDAANYGYTF
TRBJ1-6,-,few,TRBV5-1,TGCGCCAGCAGCCTCTCAGGGCTTTCACCCCTCCACTTT,CASSLSGLSPLHF
TRBJ2-3,TRBD2,-,TRBV13,TGTGCCAGCAGCTTGCGAGGTAGCGGGGGAACAGATACGCAGTATTTT,CASSLRGSGGTDTQYF
TRBJ1-1,-,-,TRBV13,TGTGCCAGCAGCTTAGGCCAGCGGGGTTTGGGCACTGAAGCCTTCTTT,CASSLGQRGLGTEAFF
TRBJ1-1,-,-,TRBV6-5,TGTGCCAGCAGTTACTCGGGGGGTGAAGCTTTCTTT,CASSYSGGEAFF
TRBJ1-5,TRBD1,-,TRBV6-1,TGTGCCAGCAGTGTCTACAGGGGGAATCAGCCCCAGCATTTT,CASSVYRGNQPQHF
TRBJ2-7,-,-,TRBV21-1,TGTGCCAGCAGCAAGTGGACAGGCCAGGCCCACGAGCAGTACTTC,CASSKWTGQAHEQYF
TRBJ1-1,TRBD1,-,TRBV28,TGTGCCAGCAGTTTTCCGGGACAGGGGTTAAGGAGGACTGAAGCTTTCTTT,CASSFPGQGLRRTEAFF
TRBJ2-5,TRBD1,-,TRBV6-1,TGTGCCAGCAGTGCCGGGACAGGGAGTCAAGAGACCCAGTACTTC,CASSAGTGSQETQYF
TRBJ2-2,-,-,TRBV27,TGTGCCAGCAGAGGGGCGGGATCCGGGGAGCTGTTTTTT,CASRGAGSGELFF
TRBJ1-2,TRBD1,-,TRBV14,TGTGCCAGCAGCTACCGGGACAGGGGGCTCTATGGCTACACCTTC,CASSYRDRGLYGYTF
TRBJ2-1,TRBD1,-,TRBV6-6,TGTGCCAGCAGTTCAGGGACAGGGTTGGCTGAGCAGTTCTTC,CASSSGTGLAEQFF
TRBJ2-7,-,-,TRBV5-1,TGCGCCAGCAGCCTGGAGAGAGACAGTTCCTACGAGCAGTACTTC,CASSLERDSSYEQYF
TRBJ1-3,-,-,TRBV4-1,TGCGCCAGCAGCCAAAGTTCACAGGGAGGGTCTGGAAACACCATATATTTT,CASSQSSQGGSGNTIYF
TRBJ1-1,-,-,TRBV7-6,TGTGCCAGCAGCTTAGCGGGGTTGGGACAAGACATGAACACTGAAGCTTTCTTT,CASSLAGLGQDMNTEAFF
TRBJ2-2,-,-,TRBV7-3,TGTGCCAGCAGCTCTAACGGCGGGGAGCTGTTTTTT,CASSSNGGELFF
TRBJ2-5,TRBD1,-,TRBV7-9,TGTGCCAGCAGCCCCTGGACAGGGGATGGAGAGACCCAGTACTTC,CASSPWTGDGETQYF
TRBJ2-1,TRBD2,-,TRBV5-6,TGTGCCAGCAGGTTACTTGCGGGGGGCTACAATGAGCAGTTCTTC,CASRLLAGGYNEQFF
TRBJ2-3,TRBD2,once,TRBV15,TGTGCCACCAGCAGAGCCGGCGGGGGGGCCTTCTCAGATACGCAGTATTTT,CATSRAGGGAFSDTQYF
TRBJ2-1,TRBD2,-,TRBV5-1,TGCGCCAGCAGCCCCGTGACTAGCGGGGGGGCTGAGCAGTTCTTC,CASSPVTSGGAEQFF
TRBJ1-5,TRBD1,few,TRBV18,TGTGCCAGCTCACCCGGGACAGGGAGCAATCAGCCCCAGCATTTT,CASSPGTGSNQPQHF
TRBJ1-2,-,-,TRBV27,TGTGCCAGCAGTCTCCGGACAGATAGCCACTATGGCTACACCTTC,CASSLRTDSHYGYTF
TRBJ2-2,-,-,TRBV28,TGTGCCAGCAAGTTTGCGGGAGGGGAGCTGTTTTTT,CASKFAGGELFF
TRBJ2-6,TRBD1,-,TRBV5-1,TGCGCCAGCAGCACCCGACAGGGGATCTCTGGGGCCAACGTCCTGACTTTC,CASSTRQGISGANVLTF
TRBJ2-2,-,-,TRBV5-6,TGTGCCAGCAGCTTATACGATAGACAGGTGACCGGGGAGCTGTTTTTT,CASSLYDRQVTGELFF
TRBJ2-5,-,-,TRBV18,TGTGCCAGCTCACCAGCGGGGGAGACCCAGTACTTC,CASSPAGETQYF
TRBJ1-3,TRBD1,-,TRBV5-1,TGCGCCAGCAGCTTGGGACAGGGTGGAAACACCATATATTTT,CASSLGQGGNTIYF